The source of this T cell receptor (beta chain) is a study of shared clonotypes between healthy human individuals. Study overall: Used for every donor were three CD4 naive, three CD4 memory, two CD8 naive and one CD8 memory plate. Regarding the study as a whole: Memory subsets generally showed lower estimated richness than naive subsets.

Clones were read by immunoSEQ multiplex PCR, and TCRdb kept only the in-frame ones, dropping some. This sample carries roughly 2 million clones, almost 96% of them seen once, and the ten largest clones take 0.1% to 0.15%. The ends were cut back, 0 bases at V and 3 bases at J, with 10 bases in the middle. The CDR3 consists of 14 residues. Germline V CDR1 and CDR2: SGDLS, YYNGEE. The donors were adults (healthy and HIV-negative) with no recent acute infections or vaccinations. The donor cohort consisted entirely of Caucasian adults residing in Nashville, Tennessee. Regarding this clone: Its specificity is unknown. At the DNA level, this CDR3 is encoded by other sequences in the same sample as well.

The clonotype was recovered from a man aged 18 to 29 in good health. The chain has TRBV9 and TRBJ2-7; no clear D. The sample comprised naive CD4+ T cells sorted from blood. As for subset: CD45RA+ positively selected. The CDR3 sequence is CASSVGSLSYEQYF. DNA of the CDR3: TGTGCCAGCAGCGTAGGGTCCCTAAGCTACGAGCAGTACTTC.